Sequencing of this TCR beta chain was carried out in a study of tumour-infiltrating T cells in Burkitt lymphoma. Study-wide context: All epidemiological Burkitt lymphoma subtypes were represented in the cohort. Productive clonality predicted overall and progression-free survival.

The CDR3 is 12 residues long. The germline gives CDR1 SGDLS, CDR2 YYNGEE. V shed 0 bases and J shed 3 bases, with 1 base lying between them. Clones were sequenced by immunoSEQ multiplex PCR, and TCRdb holds only the in-frame ones, with some missing. The repertoire holds over a thousand clones, with around 10% as singletons. This clone was seen a few times. The genes are TRBV9 and TRBJ2-1; D unresolved. The source of this sequence is a human donor with Burkitt lymphoma. Sequenced sample: tumor tissue. Here the CDR3 DNA reads TGTGCCAGCAGCGTAGGCTACAATGAGCAGTTCTTC. Amino acids: CASSVGYNEQFF.